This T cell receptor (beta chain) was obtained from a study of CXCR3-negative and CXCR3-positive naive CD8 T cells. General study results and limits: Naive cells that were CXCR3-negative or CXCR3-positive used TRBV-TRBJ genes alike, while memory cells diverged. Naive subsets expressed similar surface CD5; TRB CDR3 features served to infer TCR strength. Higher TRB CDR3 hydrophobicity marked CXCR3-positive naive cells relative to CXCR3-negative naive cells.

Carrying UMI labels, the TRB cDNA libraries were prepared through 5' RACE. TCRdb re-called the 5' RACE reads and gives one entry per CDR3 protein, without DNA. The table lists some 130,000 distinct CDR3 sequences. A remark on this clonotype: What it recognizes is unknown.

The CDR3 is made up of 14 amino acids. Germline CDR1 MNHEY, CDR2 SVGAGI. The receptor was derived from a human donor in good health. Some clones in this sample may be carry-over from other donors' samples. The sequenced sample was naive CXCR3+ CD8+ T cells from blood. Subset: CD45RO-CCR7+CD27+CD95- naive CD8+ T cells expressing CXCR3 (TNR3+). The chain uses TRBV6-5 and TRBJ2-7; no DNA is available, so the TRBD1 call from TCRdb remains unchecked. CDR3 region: CASSWRQSEGEQYF.